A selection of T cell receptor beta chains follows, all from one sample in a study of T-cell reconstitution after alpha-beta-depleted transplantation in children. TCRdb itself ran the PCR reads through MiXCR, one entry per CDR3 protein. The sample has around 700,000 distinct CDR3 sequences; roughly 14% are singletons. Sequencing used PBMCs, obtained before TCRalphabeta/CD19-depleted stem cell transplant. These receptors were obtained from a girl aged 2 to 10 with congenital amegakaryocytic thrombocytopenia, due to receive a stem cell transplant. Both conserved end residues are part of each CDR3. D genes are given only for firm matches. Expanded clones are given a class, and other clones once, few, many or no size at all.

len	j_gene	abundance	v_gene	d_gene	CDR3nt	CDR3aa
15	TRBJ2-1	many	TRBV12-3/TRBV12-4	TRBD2	TGTGCCAGCAGTACGCAGGGGACTAGGGTAGGTGAGCAGTTCTTC	CASSTQGTRVGEQFF
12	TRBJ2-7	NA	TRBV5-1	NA	TGCGCCAGCGGACGCGGAAACTACGAGCAGTACTTC	CASGRGNYEQYF
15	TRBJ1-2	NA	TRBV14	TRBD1	TGTGCCAGCAGCAAGACAGGGCTTCATTACTATGGCTACACCTTC	CASSKTGLHYYGYTF
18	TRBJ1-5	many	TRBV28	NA	TGTGCCAGCTCCAACCCCGGGCAAACCTTGCATAGCAATCAGCCCCAGCATTTT	CASSNPGQTLHSNQPQHF
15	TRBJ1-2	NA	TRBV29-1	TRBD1	TGCAGCGTTGAAGAGGGGACAGGGAACAACTATGGCTACACCTTC	CSVEEGTGNNYGYTF
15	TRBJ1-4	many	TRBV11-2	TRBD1	TGTGCCAGCAGCTTAAGGGGGCGGGCTAATGAAAAACTGTTTTTT	CASSLRGRANEKLFF
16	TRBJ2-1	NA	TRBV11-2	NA	TGTGCCAGCAGCCCCACCCGAGGACTATTATACAATGAGCAGTTCTTC	CASSPTRGLLYNEQFF
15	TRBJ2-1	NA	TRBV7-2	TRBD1	TGTGCCAGCAGCTCAGACAGGGCCACACACAATGAGCAGTTCTTC	CASSSDRATHNEQFF
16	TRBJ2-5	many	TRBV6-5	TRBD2	TGTGCCAGCAGTTACTCCGGGACTAGCGGCCAAGAGACCCAGTACTTC	CASSYSGTSGQETQYF
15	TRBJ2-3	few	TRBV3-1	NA	TGTGCCAGCAGCCAAGACATCTTAGGAGCAGATACGCAGTATTTT	CASSQDILGADTQYF
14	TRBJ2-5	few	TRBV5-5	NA	TGTGCCAGCAGCTTCGGGCAGCCCCAAGAGACCCAGTACTTC	CASSFGQPQETQYF
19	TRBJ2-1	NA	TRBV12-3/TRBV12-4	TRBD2	TGTGCCAGCAGTTTATTTCGCCTAGCGGGAGACAGATCCTACAATGAGCAGTTCTTC	CASSLFRLAGDRSYNEQFF
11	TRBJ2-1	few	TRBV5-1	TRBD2	TGCGCCAGCAGCCAAGCTAGCGGACAGTTCTTC	CASSQASGQFF
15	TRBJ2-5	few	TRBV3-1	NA	TGTGCCAGCAGCCTCCTTGAGACTCAGCAAGAGACCCAGTACTTC	CASSLLETQQETQYF
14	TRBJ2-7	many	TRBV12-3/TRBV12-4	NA	TGTGCCAGCAGTCCCTCGGACGGGTTCTACGAGCAGTACTTC	CASSPSDGFYEQYF
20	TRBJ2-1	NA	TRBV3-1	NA	TGTGCCAGCAGCCAAGATCTTGTGCAGTCCCGGGCAGGTGAATACAATGAGCAGTTCTTC	CASSQDLVQSRAGEYNEQFF
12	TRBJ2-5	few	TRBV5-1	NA	TGCGCCACCAAAGGAGCAGGGGAGACCCAGTACTTC	CATKGAGETQYF
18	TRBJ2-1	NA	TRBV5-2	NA	TGTGCCATCTTACGAATCACCTTGATAGCGGGAGCCCGCAATGAGCAGTTCTTC	CAILRITLIAGARNEQFF
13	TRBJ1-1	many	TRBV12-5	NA	TGTGCTAGTGCCTGGGGCGGAAACACTGAAGCTTTCTTT	CASAWGGNTEAFF
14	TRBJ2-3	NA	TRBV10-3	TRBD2	TGTGCCTCCCGAGCGGGGGAGGGCACAGATACGCAGTATTTT	CASRAGEGTDTQYF
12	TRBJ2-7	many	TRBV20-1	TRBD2	TGCAGTGCGGCTAGCGGGATCTACGAGCAGTACTTC	CSAASGIYEQYF